The 16 T cell receptor beta chains reported below all come from one sample, sequenced in a study of molecular identifiers for immune sequencing clone quantification. Using its own MiXCR run on the PCR reads, TCRdb lists one record per CDR3 protein. The sample records hundreds of thousands of distinct CDR3 sequences, 20% being singletons. Source material: naive CD8+ T cells from blood, with Jurkat cell RNA spiked in. Described subset: FACS-sorted CD8+CD4-CCR7+CD45RA+ naive T cells. Every receptor here comes from a human donor in good health. Some libraries in this study had Jurkat cell RNA spiked in.

In regard to this clonotype: A much larger clone lies a single base off, so this may be a read error. The chain links TRBV4-1 to TRBJ1-1; D is ambiguous. V was clipped by 2 bases and J by 3 bases, with 7 bases between them. There are 13 residues in the CDR3. Germline V lookup: CDR1 MGHRA, CDR2 YSYEKL. The CDR3 here is CASSQNGYTEAFF. CDR3 sequence (DNA): TGCGCCAGCAGCCAAAATGGCTACACTGAAGCTTTCTTT.

The table lists this clonotype with many counts. V and J are TRBV2 and TRBJ2-4; D perhaps matches TRBD2 (6 bases). Germline CDR1 is SNHLY and CDR2 is FYNNEI. The CDR3 runs 18 residues. V lost 6 bases and J lost 5, with 26 bases in between. CDR3 loop: CASSPPPPWVADQNIQYF. CDR3 DNA: TGTGCCAGCAGCCCACCACCCCCATGGGTAGCGGATCAAAACATTCAGTACTTC. Combining the CDR3 with reference TRBV2 and TRBJ2-4 gives the whole variable domain EPEVTQTPSHQVTQMGQEVILRCVPISNHLYFYWYRQILGQKVEFLVSFYNNEISEKSEIFDDQFSVERPDGSNFTLKIRSTKLEDSAMYFCASSPPPPWVADQNIQYFGAGTRLSVL.

Note on this clonotype: This may be a read error, as it is one base from a much larger clone. CDR3 bases: TGTGCCAGCAGCTCCGGTTTCAACACTGAAGCTTCCTTT. This translates into CASSSGFNTEASF. The J gene is TRBJ1-1, the V gene TRBV11-2; D call uncertain. The CDR3 runs 13 residues. The germline V gene encodes CDR1 SGHAT and CDR2 FQNNGV. The whole variable domain, remainder taken from reference TRBV11-2 and TRBJ1-1, is EAGVAQSPRYKIIEKRQSVAFWCNPISGHATLYWYQQILGQGPKLLIQFQNNGVVDDSQLPKDRFSAERLKGVDSTLKIQPAKLEDSAVYLCASSSGFNTEASFGQGTRLTVV.

Notes on this clonotype: This may arise from a read error, as a much more abundant clone is one base away. V and J are TRBV6-2 or TRBV6-3 and TRBJ2-7, with 7 bases that match TRBD2. Per germline, CDR1 MNHEY and CDR2 SVGEGT. With V trimmed by 4 bases and J by 4 bases, 7 bases remained unmatched. This CDR3 spans 14 amino acids. CDR3 residues: CASSCRTSEYEQYF. CDR3 DNA: TGTGCCAGCAGTTGCAGGACTAGTGAGTACGAGCAGTACTTC.

On this clonotype itself: This could be a read error, since a much larger clone is one nucleotide away. V is TRBV7-2 and J is TRBJ2-7; TRBD2 matches 7 bases. The germline V gene has CDR1 SGHTA and CDR2 FQGNSA. V trimming: 8 bases; J trimming: 2 bases; junction bases outside the gene matches: 12. This CDR3 has 15 residues. The CDR3 DNA is TGTGCCAGCGGCCTTAGCGGGCGGGGCGCCTACGAGCAGTACTTC. Its translation is CASGLSGRGAYEQYF.

This clonotype was recorded only once. One end of the junction fails to match germline, which may point to a read error. The chain employs TRBV24-1 and TRBJ1-1, with no clear D. The CDR3 covers 13 residues. Germline CDR1 reads KGHDR; CDR2 reads SFDVKD. The CDR3 nucleotides read TGTGCCACCAATGATTTGGGGAACACTGAAGCTTTCTTT. Protein sequence: CATNDLGNTEAFF.

Concerning this clonotype: Since the CDR3 does not end with the conserved phenylalanine or tryptophan, this likely comes from a read error. This chain links TRBV9 with TRBJ1-1, with 7 nucleotides matching TRBD1. The length of the CDR3 is 14 residues. V shed 3 bases, J shed 5 bases, and the junction held 7 bases outside the gene matches. Germline CDR1 reads SGDLS; CDR2 reads YYNGEE. This CDR3 is CASSETGIVTEAFL. DNA of the CDR3: TGTGCCAGCAGCGAGACAGGGATTGTGACTGAAGCTTTCCTT.

Ten or more counts support this clonotype. The rearrangement links TRBV19 to TRBJ1-5; TRBD1 matches at 8 bases. Germline values: CDR1 LNHDA, CDR2 SQIVND (reference sequence). V lost 5 bases, J lost 0 bases, and 6 bases stayed unmatched. The CDR3 covers 16 residues. The CDR3 protein is CASSSQGAYSNQPQHF. The CDR3 DNA reads as TGTGCCAGTAGTTCCCAGGGGGCATATAGCAATCAGCCCCAGCATTTT.

The CDR3 bases are TGCAGTGCTAGAGATGGACTCCAGTACTTC. It yields the protein CSARDGLQYF. The chain is built from TRBV20-1 and TRBJ2-7; TRBD2 might be the D (5 bases). Per germline, CDR1 DFQATT and CDR2 SNEGSKA (reference sequence). The CDR3 has 10 amino acids. V was cut by 0 bases and J by 10 bases, with 7 bases left in between.

This clonotype has a count of ten or more. The V call is TRBV28, the J call TRBJ2-5, with TRBD2 as a possible D gene (6 bases). The ends were cut back, 1 base at V and 5 bases at J, with 14 bases in the middle. Germline loops: CDR1 MDHEN, CDR2 SYDVKM. The CDR3 runs to 15 residues. The CDR3 nucleotides read TGTGCCAGCAGTTTATCGGAGGGGACGGTGGAGACCCAGTACTTC. Its translation is CASSLSEGTVETQYF.

This clonotype was recorded many times. The CDR3 DNA reads as TGTGCCAGCAGCCGTCCGGGGGGAGGGACCGGGGAGCTGTTTTTT. Translated, it gives CASSRPGGGTGELFF. The rearrangement links TRBV7-2 to TRBJ2-2; the match to TRBD2 covers 7 bases. The CDR3 is made up of 15 amino acids. Germline V gene lookup returns CDR1 SGHTA and CDR2 FQGNSA. V lost 5 bases, J lost 5 bases, and 8 bases stayed unmatched.

This clonotype has ten or more counts. V is TRBV5-1 and J is TRBJ2-1, with 7 nucleotides matching TRBD1. Germline V CDR1 and CDR2: SGHRS, YFSETQ. V dropped 2 bases and J dropped 3; count of bases not matched to a gene: 14. This CDR3 spans 18 amino acids. As DNA, the CDR3 is TGCGCCAGCAGCTTCCACCGGGACAGCAGACTTATCTACAATGAGCAGTTCTTC. Its translation: CASSFHRDSRLIYNEQFF. The full variable domain, its missing parts supplied by reference TRBV5-1 and TRBJ2-1, is KAGVTQTPRYLIKTRGQQVTLSCSPISGHRSVSWYQQTPGQGLQFLFEYFSETQRNKGNFPGRFSGRQFSNSRSEMNVSTLELGDSALYLCASSFHRDSRLIYNEQFFGPGTRLTVL.

CDR3 sequence (DNA): TGTGCCAGCGGGGATTTACTAGGCGGACCCTACGAGCAGTACTTC. Translation gives CASGDLLGGPYEQYF. This chain links TRBV6-2 or TRBV6-3 with TRBJ2-7, with D maybe TRBD2 (5 bases). V was clipped by 8 bases and J by 2 bases, with 19 bases between them. Germline CDR1 and CDR2: MNHEY and SVGEGT. The CDR3 has 15 residues.

The chain is built from TRBV7-2 and TRBJ2-1; TRBD2 aligns across 11 bases. The V gene's germline CDR1 is SGHTA and CDR2 FQGNSA. This CDR3 has 15 residues. V shed 4 bases and J 9 bases; nucleotides not matched to a gene: 8. In DNA form, the CDR3 reads TGTGCCAGCAGCTCTGGACTAGCGGGTAAGGTTGAGCAGTTCTTC. Amino acids: CASSSGLAGKVEQFF.

A few counts support this clonotype. CDR3 loop: CASSSGQENTEAFF. The CDR3 DNA sequence: TGTGCCAGCAGCTCCGGACAGGAGAACACTGAAGCTTTCTTT. J is TRBJ1-1 and V is TRBV7-3; 7 bases agree with TRBD1. Germline trimming cut 4 bases from V and 1 base from J; bases unmatched to any gene: 3. The germline V gene encodes CDR1 SGHTA and CDR2 FQGTGA. The CDR3 has 14 amino acids.

There are many counts of this clonotype. The CDR3 DNA reads TGTGCCAGCAGCTTACTTGGGGACAGGGGCTTTCAGTACTTC. It translates to CASSLLGDRGFQYF. The chain couples TRBV7-2 to TRBJ2-7; the match to TRBD1 covers 10 bases. The CDR3 is 14 residues long. V shed 2 bases, J shed 10 bases, and the junction held 8 bases outside the gene matches. CDR1 and CDR2 from the germline V gene are SGHTA and FQGNSA.